This T cell receptor beta chain comes out of a study of shared clonotypes between healthy human individuals. Study observations and caveats: About 5% was the fraction of naive CD4 clonotypes found shared across several donors.

Replicate PCRs for sorted subsets used 200 to 250 ng DNA; this equaled 25,000 to 35,000 T cell genomes. Profiling relied on immunoSEQ multiplex PCR, and the TCRdb table lists in-frame clones only, not all of them. This sample has millions of clones, with just over 90% found just once. The germline V and J ends were trimmed by 3 bases and 0 bases, with 9 bases remaining between them. The CDR3 contains 15 residues. The V gene's germline CDR1 is KGHSH and CDR2 LQKENI. As for this clone: Antigen specificity is unknown.

The chain recombines TRBV18 with TRBJ1-3; D remains ambiguous. Sample: naive CD4+ T cells sorted from blood. The sample's subset: CD45RA+ positively selected. The origin of this receptor is a man younger than 35 in good health. DNA for the CDR3: TGTGCCAGCTCACCGGAGGTCAGCTCTGGAAACACCATATATTTT. It translates to CASSPEVSSGNTIYF.